This T cell receptor (beta chain) emerged from a study of brain T cells in children with intractable seizures. Study findings and constraints: Clones missing pre-surgery may reflect undersampling of that blood sample. Only CDR3 sequence similarity suggested viral specificity, without known HCMV serostatus.

The method was immunoSEQ multiplex PCR; TCRdb's version includes in-frame clones alone and lacks a portion of them. The sample records 95,000 to 120,000 clones, roughly 94% being singletons. Regarding this clone: Its antigen is undetermined.

The CDR3 runs 13 residues. V gave up 0 bases and J gave up 3 bases, with 3 bases separating them. This receptor was taken from a boy younger than two with hemimegalencephaly and intractable seizures. The input for sequencing was peripheral blood, taken at surgery. V is TRBV12-3 or TRBV12-4 and J is TRBJ1-5; D remains ambiguous. The CDR3 DNA is TGTGCCAGCAGTTTAGCCCTCAATCAGCCCCAGCATTTT. This sequence encodes CASSLALNQPQHF.